The rows below give T cell receptor beta chains drawn from one sample of a study of T cell responses to AZD1222 COVID-19 vaccine. Assay used: immunoSEQ multiplex PCR; TCRdb lists only in-frame clones, some missing. The top ten clones hold 1.5% to 2% of a sample with approximately 140,000 clones, about 90% of them seen once. The specimen was peripheral blood, collected 28 days after the second AZD1222 dose. These receptors all come from an adult who received the AZD1222 COVID-19 vaccine. Each CDR3 is given with its conserved first and last residue. A D gene is named only where the DNA matches it firmly. Some rows have no size entry. The others give once, few or many, or a class for an expanded clone.

>TRBV29-1|TRBJ2-1|NA|TRBD2
CSVEKGTSGKGGEQFF
TGCAGCGTTGAAAAAGGGACTAGCGGGAAGGGAGGTGAGCAGTTCTTC
>TRBV9|TRBJ1-6|NA|TRBD1
CASSVVDRGSPLHF
TGTGCCAGCAGCGTGGTGGACAGGGGTTCACCCCTCCACTTT
>TRBV7-2|TRBJ1-2|NA|NA
CASSLDPNYGYTF
TGTGCCAGCAGCTTAGACCCCAACTATGGCTACACCTTC
>TRBV20-1|TRBJ1-2|NA|NA
CSVTLFDTF
TGCAGTGTCACGCTCTTCGACACCTTC
>TRBV11-2|TRBJ2-1|NA|TRBD1
CASSPPGQGALNEQFF
TGTGCCAGCAGCCCTCCGGGACAGGGGGCGCTAAATGAGCAGTTCTTC
>TRBV13|TRBJ2-2|few|NA
CASSLLRSGELFF
TGTGCCAGCAGCTTACTCCGAAGCGGGGAGCTGTTTTTT
>TRBV28|TRBJ1-1|NA|NA
CANQGLNTEAFF
TGTGCCAACCAGGGACTCAACACTGAAGCTTTCTTT
>TRBV18|TRBJ2-7|NA|TRBD1
CASSPRGTAFFTYEQYF
TGTGCCAGCTCACCCAGGGGGACAGCATTTTTTACCTACGAGCAGTACTTC
>TRBV9|TRBJ2-3|NA|NA
CASSVVAVGTDTQYF
TGTGCCAGCAGCGTAGTAGCGGTAGGGACAGATACGCAGTATTTT
>TRBV3-1/TRBV3-2|TRBJ2-7|NA|TRBD1
CASSRGQGSYEQYF
TGTGCCAGCAGCCGCGGACAGGGTTCCTACGAGCAGTACTTC
>TRBV30|TRBJ2-1|NA|TRBD2
CAWSVHRTSKSPDEQFF
TGTGCCTGGAGTGTACACAGGACTAGCAAGAGTCCGGATGAGCAGTTCTTC
>TRBV7-2|TRBJ2-7|NA|NA
CASSLSRGAYNYEQYF
TGTGCCAGCAGCTTATCCCGGGGGGCCTATAACTACGAGCAGTACTTC
>TRBV9|TRBJ2-6|NA|TRBD1
CASSEKGAAGANVLTF
TGTGCCAGCAGCGAAAAGGGGGCCGCTGGGGCCAACGTCCTGACTTTC
>TRBV6-5|TRBJ2-2|NA|NA
CASSRGLANTGELFF
TGTGCCAGCAGCCGCGGCCTAGCGAACACCGGGGAGCTGTTTTTT
>TRBV7-6|TRBJ2-2|NA|NA
CASSLKRGATGELFF
TGTGCCAGCAGCTTGAAACGGGGAGCCACCGGGGAGCTGTTTTTT
>TRBV4-1|TRBJ1-1|NA|NA
CASSPHLYGTEAFF
TGCGCCAGCAGCCCACACCTCTATGGGACTGAAGCTTTCTTT
>TRBV2|TRBJ2-6|NA|NA
CASSGDPGANVLTF
TGTGCCAGCAGTGGGGACCCCGGGGCCAACGTCCTGACTTTC
>TRBV6-5|TRBJ2-1|NA|NA
CASSPQVHEQFF
TGTGCCAGCAGTCCGCAGGTCCATGAGCAGTTCTTC
>TRBV5-1|TRBJ2-7|NA|NA
CASSYTSYEQYF
TGCGCCAGCAGTTACACATCCTACGAGCAGTACTTC
>TRBV7-2|TRBJ2-5|NA|TRBD1
CASSWAGTGFSGETQYF
TGTGCCAGCAGCTGGGCCGGGACAGGGTTCTCCGGCGAGACCCAGTACTTC
>TRBV5-1|TRBJ1-1|NA|NA
CASSLYANTEAFF
TGCGCCAGCAGCTTGTACGCGAACACTGAAGCTTTCTTT
>TRBV29-1|TRBJ2-1|NA|TRBD2
CSVETGLAGSAYYNEQFF
TGCAGCGTCGAGACGGGGCTAGCGGGATCGGCCTACTACAATGAGCAGTTCTTC
>TRBV9|TRBJ1-1|NA|NA
CASSVEQNTEAFF
TGTGCCAGCAGCGTAGAACAGAACACTGAAGCTTTCTTT
>TRBV25-1|TRBJ2-6|NA|NA
CASSPRGAAGANVLTF
TGTGCCAGCAGCCCTCGGGGCGCAGCTGGGGCCAACGTCCTGACTTTC
>TRBV19|TRBJ1-2|NA|TRBD1
CASTDRTGGSGYTF
TGTGCCAGTACCGACAGGACAGGGGGCAGTGGCTACACCTTC
>TRBV5-6|TRBJ1-2|NA|TRBD1
CASSRGTGGHSYGYTF
TGTGCCAGCAGCCGTGGGACAGGGGGCCATTCCTATGGCTACACCTTC
>TRBV12-5|TRBJ2-3|NA|TRBD1
CASGSGQVSTDTQYF
TGTGCTAGTGGATCCGGACAGGTTAGCACAGATACGCAGTATTTT
>TRBV6-5|TRBJ1-2|NA|NA
CANRDRAGGYTF
TGTGCCAACAGGGACCGAGCGGGAGGCTACACCTTC
>TRBV7-2|TRBJ1-6|NA|TRBD1
CASSGETGGSSPLHF
TGTGCCAGCAGCGGGGAGACAGGGGGCAGTTCACCCCTCCACTTT
>TRBV4-1|TRBJ2-2|NA|NA
CASSQDTGRGTGELFF
TGCGCCAGCAGCCAAGATACCGGGAGAGGCACCGGGGAGCTGTTTTTT
>TRBV5-5|TRBJ1-4|once|TRBD1
CASSLGQGVTNEKLFF
TGTGCCAGCAGCTTGGGACAGGGCGTAACTAATGAAAAACTGTTTTTT
>TRBV7-9|TRBJ2-2|NA|NA
CASSFPNTGELFF
TGTGCCAGCAGCTTCCCTAACACCGGGGAGCTGTTTTTT
>TRBV4-1|TRBJ2-5|NA|NA
CASSPNTAVQETQYF
TGCGCCAGCAGCCCAAACACGGCGGTCCAAGAGACCCAGTACTTC
>TRBV15|TRBJ2-7|once|TRBD2
CATSREVMGTSGGLGYEQYF
TGTGCCACCAGCAGAGAGGTGATGGGAACTAGCGGGGGGCTCGGGTACGAGCAGTACTTC
>TRBV5-1|TRBJ1-2|NA|NA
CASRSGGADYGYTF
TGCGCCAGCAGGTCGGGGGGCGCCGACTATGGCTACACCTTC
>TRBV12-3/TRBV12-4|TRBJ2-5|NA|NA
CASRVGEETQYF
TGTGCCTCCCGCGTGGGGGAAGAGACCCAGTACTTC
>TRBV6-5|TRBJ1-4|once|TRBD1
CASRQQGERGEKLFF
TGTGCCAGCAGGCAGCAGGGGGAGAGGGGTGAAAAACTGTTTTTT
>TRBV11-2|TRBJ1-3|NA|NA
CASSLDPRDSGNTIYF
TGTGCCAGCAGCTTAGACCCTCGAGACTCTGGAAACACCATATATTTT
>TRBV7-2|TRBJ1-5|NA|TRBD1
CASSSQTGIGQPQHF
TGTGCCAGCAGCTCCCAGACAGGGATAGGACAGCCCCAGCATTTT
>TRBV11-2|TRBJ2-5|NA|NA
CASYGGADQETQYF
TGTGCCAGCTACGGGGGAGCAGACCAAGAGACCCAGTACTTC
>TRBV24-1|TRBJ1-3|NA|NA
CATSDAGGSGNTIYF
TGTGCCACCAGTGATGCGGGGGGGTCTGGAAACACCATATATTTT
>TRBV19|TRBJ2-3|NA|TRBD2
CASSFSGGTDTQYF
TGTGCCAGTAGTTTTTCGGGGGGGACAGATACGCAGTATTTT
>TRBV7-2|TRBJ2-5|NA|TRBD2
CASSPWEREEETQYF
TGTGCCAGCAGCCCTTGGGAGCGGGAGGAAGAGACCCAGTACTTC
>TRBV30|TRBJ2-4|once|TRBD2
CAWSRSGGSRGNIQYF
TGTGCCTGGAGTCGTAGCGGGGGCTCTAGAGGGAACATTCAGTACTTC
>TRBV5-5|TRBJ1-6|NA|NA
CASSLMGHGSSYNSPLHF
TGTGCCAGCAGCTTGATGGGCCACGGGAGCTCCTATAATTCACCCCTCCACTTT
>TRBV27|TRBJ2-2|NA|TRBD2
CASSLGRGGRTGELFF
TGTGCCAGCAGCCTGGGGAGGGGAGGGCGCACCGGGGAGCTGTTTTTT
>TRBV30|TRBJ1-2|few|NA
CASREAGYGYTF
TGTGCCTCCCGGGAGGCCGGCTATGGCTACACCTTC
>TRBV12-3/TRBV12-4|TRBJ2-7|NA|NA
CASSLVRLEQYF
TGTGCCAGCAGTTTAGTTAGACTCGAGCAGTACTTC
>TRBV2|TRBJ1-1|NA|NA
CASSEGVVGTEAFF
TGTGCCAGCAGTGAAGGGGTCGTAGGGACTGAAGCTTTCTTT
>TRBV6-5|TRBJ2-7|NA|TRBD1
CASSSGQGGYEQYF
TGTGCCAGCAGTTCAGGACAGGGCGGCTACGAGCAGTACTTC
>TRBV27|TRBJ1-5|NA|NA
CASSLLSFQPQHF
TGTGCCAGCAGTTTATTGAGTTTTCAGCCCCAGCATTTT